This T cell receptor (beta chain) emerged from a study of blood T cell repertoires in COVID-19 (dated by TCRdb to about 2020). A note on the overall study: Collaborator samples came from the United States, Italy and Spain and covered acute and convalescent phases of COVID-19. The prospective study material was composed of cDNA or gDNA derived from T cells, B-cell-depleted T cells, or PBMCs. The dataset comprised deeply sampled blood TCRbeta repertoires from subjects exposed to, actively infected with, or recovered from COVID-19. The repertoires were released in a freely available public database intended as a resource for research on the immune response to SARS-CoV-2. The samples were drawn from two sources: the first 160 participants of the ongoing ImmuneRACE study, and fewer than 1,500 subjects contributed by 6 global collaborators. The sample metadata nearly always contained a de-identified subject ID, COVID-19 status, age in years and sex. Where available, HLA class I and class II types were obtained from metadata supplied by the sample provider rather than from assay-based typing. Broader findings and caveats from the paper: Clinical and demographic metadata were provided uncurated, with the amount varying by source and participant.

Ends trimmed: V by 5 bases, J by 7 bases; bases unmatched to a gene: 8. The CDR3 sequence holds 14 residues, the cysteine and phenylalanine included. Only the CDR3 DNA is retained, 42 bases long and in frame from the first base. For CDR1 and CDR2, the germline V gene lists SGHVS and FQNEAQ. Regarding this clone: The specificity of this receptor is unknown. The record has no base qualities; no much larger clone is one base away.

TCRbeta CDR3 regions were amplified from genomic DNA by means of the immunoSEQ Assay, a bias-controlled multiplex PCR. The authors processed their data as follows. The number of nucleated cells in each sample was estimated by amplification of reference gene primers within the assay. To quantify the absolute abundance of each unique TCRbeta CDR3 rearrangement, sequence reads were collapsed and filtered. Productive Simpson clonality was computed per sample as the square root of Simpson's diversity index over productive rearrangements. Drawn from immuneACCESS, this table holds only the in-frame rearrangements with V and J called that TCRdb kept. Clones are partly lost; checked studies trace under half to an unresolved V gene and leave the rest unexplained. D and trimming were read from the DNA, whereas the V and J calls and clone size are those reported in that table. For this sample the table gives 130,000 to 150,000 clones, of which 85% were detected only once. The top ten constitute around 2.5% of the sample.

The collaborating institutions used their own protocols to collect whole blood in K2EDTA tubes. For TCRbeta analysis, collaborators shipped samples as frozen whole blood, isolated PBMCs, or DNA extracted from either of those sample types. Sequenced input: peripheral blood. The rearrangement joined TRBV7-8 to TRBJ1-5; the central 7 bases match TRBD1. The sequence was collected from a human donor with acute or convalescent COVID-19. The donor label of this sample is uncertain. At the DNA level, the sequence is TGTGCCAGCAGCCCGCTGGACAGGATCCAGCCCCAGCATTTT. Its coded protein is CASSPLDRIQPQHF.